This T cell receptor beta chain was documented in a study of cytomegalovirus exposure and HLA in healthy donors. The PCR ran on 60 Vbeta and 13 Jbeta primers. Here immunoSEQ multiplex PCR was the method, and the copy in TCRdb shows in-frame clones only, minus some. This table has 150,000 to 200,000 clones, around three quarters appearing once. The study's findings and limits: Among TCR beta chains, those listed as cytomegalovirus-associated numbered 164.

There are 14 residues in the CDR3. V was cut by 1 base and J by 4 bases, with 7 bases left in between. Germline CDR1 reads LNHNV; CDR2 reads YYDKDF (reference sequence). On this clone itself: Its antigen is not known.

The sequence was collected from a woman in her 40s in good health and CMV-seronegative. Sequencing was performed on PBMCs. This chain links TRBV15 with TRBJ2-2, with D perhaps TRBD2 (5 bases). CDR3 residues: CATSRVASTGELFF. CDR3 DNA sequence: TGTGCCACCAGCAGAGTAGCGAGCACCGGGGAGCTGTTTTTT.